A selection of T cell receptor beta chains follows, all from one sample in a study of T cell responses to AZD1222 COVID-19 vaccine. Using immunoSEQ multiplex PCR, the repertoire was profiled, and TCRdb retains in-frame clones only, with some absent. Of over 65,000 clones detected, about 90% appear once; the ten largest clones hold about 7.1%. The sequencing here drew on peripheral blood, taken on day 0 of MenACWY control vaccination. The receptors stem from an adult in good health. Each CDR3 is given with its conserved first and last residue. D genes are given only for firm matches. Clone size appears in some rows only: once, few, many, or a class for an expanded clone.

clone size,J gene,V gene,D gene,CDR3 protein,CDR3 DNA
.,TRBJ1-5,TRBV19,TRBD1,CASSTTGVWSNQPQHF,TGTGCCAGTAGTACTACAGGGGTCTGGAGCAATCAGCCCCAGCATTTT
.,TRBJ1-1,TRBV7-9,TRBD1,CASRAKDRLNTEAFF,TGTGCCAGCAGGGCTAAGGACAGGTTGAACACTGAAGCTTTCTTT
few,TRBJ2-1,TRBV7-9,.,CASSLVGYNEQFF,TGTGCCAGCAGCTTAGTAGGCTACAATGAGCAGTTCTTC
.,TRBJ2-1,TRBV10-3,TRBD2,CAISGRLAGNEQFF,TGTGCCATCAGTGGACGACTAGCTGGAAATGAGCAGTTCTTC
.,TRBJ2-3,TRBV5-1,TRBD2,CASSRTGLAEDTQYF,TGCGCCAGCAGCAGGACGGGACTAGCGGAAGATACGCAGTATTTT
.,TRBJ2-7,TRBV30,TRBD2,CAWSPGTSGSEQYF,TGTGCCTGGAGTCCCGGGACTAGCGGCAGCGAGCAGTACTTC
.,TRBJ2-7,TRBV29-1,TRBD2,CSVVAGGRAYEQYF,TGCAGCGTAGTAGCGGGGGGGCGGGCCTACGAGCAGTACTTC
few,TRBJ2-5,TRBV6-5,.,CASSYKASGTQYF,TGTGCCAGCAGTTACAAGGCCTCGGGGACCCAGTACTTC
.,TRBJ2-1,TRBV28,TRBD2,CASSERGRASNEQFF,TGTGCCAGCAGTGAGCGCGGGAGGGCCTCTAATGAGCAGTTCTTC
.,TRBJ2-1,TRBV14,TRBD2,CASSQRTGGPYNEQFF,TGTGCCAGCAGCCAAAGGACGGGGGGGCCTTACAATGAGCAGTTCTTC
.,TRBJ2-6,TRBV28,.,CASSRTGANVLTF,TGTGCCAGCAGTCGGACTGGGGCCAACGTCCTGACTTTC
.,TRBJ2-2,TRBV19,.,CASSKDSPVGTGELFF,TGTGCCAGTAGTAAAGACAGCCCTGTAGGAACCGGGGAGCTGTTTTTT
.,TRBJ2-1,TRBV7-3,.,CASSFYGFGNEQFF,TGTGCCAGCAGCTTCTACGGTTTTGGAAATGAGCAGTTCTTC
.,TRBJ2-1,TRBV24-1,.,CATSDRINEQFF,TGTGCCACCAGTGACAGGATCAATGAGCAGTTCTTC
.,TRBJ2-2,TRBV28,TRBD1,CASKTGGTGELFF,TGTGCCAGCAAGACAGGGGGGACCGGGGAGCTGTTTTTT
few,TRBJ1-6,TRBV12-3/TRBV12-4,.,CASSLGGNSPLHF,TGTGCCAGCAGTTTAGGAGGGAATTCACCCCTCCACTTT